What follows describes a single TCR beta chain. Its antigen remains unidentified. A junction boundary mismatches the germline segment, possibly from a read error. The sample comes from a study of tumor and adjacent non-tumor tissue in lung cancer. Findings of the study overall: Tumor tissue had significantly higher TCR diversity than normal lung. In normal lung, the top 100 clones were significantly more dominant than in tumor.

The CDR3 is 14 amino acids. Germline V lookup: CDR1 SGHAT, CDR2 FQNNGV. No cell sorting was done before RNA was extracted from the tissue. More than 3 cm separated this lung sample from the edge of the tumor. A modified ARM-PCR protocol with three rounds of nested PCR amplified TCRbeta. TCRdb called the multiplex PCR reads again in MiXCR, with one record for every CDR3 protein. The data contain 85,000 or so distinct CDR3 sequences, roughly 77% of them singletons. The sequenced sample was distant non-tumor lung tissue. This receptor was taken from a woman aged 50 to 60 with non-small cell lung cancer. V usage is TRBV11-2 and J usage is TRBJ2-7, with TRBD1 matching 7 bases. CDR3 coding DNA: TGTGCCAGTAGCTTAGATAGGGACAGCTGCGAGCAGTACTTC. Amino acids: CASSLDRDSCEQYF. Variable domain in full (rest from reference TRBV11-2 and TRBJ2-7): EAGVAQSPRYKIIEKRQSVAFWCNPISGHATLYWYQQILGQGPKLLIQFQNNGVVDDSQLPKDRFSAERLKGVDSTLKIQPAKLEDSAVYLCASSLDRDSCEQYFGPGTRLTVT.